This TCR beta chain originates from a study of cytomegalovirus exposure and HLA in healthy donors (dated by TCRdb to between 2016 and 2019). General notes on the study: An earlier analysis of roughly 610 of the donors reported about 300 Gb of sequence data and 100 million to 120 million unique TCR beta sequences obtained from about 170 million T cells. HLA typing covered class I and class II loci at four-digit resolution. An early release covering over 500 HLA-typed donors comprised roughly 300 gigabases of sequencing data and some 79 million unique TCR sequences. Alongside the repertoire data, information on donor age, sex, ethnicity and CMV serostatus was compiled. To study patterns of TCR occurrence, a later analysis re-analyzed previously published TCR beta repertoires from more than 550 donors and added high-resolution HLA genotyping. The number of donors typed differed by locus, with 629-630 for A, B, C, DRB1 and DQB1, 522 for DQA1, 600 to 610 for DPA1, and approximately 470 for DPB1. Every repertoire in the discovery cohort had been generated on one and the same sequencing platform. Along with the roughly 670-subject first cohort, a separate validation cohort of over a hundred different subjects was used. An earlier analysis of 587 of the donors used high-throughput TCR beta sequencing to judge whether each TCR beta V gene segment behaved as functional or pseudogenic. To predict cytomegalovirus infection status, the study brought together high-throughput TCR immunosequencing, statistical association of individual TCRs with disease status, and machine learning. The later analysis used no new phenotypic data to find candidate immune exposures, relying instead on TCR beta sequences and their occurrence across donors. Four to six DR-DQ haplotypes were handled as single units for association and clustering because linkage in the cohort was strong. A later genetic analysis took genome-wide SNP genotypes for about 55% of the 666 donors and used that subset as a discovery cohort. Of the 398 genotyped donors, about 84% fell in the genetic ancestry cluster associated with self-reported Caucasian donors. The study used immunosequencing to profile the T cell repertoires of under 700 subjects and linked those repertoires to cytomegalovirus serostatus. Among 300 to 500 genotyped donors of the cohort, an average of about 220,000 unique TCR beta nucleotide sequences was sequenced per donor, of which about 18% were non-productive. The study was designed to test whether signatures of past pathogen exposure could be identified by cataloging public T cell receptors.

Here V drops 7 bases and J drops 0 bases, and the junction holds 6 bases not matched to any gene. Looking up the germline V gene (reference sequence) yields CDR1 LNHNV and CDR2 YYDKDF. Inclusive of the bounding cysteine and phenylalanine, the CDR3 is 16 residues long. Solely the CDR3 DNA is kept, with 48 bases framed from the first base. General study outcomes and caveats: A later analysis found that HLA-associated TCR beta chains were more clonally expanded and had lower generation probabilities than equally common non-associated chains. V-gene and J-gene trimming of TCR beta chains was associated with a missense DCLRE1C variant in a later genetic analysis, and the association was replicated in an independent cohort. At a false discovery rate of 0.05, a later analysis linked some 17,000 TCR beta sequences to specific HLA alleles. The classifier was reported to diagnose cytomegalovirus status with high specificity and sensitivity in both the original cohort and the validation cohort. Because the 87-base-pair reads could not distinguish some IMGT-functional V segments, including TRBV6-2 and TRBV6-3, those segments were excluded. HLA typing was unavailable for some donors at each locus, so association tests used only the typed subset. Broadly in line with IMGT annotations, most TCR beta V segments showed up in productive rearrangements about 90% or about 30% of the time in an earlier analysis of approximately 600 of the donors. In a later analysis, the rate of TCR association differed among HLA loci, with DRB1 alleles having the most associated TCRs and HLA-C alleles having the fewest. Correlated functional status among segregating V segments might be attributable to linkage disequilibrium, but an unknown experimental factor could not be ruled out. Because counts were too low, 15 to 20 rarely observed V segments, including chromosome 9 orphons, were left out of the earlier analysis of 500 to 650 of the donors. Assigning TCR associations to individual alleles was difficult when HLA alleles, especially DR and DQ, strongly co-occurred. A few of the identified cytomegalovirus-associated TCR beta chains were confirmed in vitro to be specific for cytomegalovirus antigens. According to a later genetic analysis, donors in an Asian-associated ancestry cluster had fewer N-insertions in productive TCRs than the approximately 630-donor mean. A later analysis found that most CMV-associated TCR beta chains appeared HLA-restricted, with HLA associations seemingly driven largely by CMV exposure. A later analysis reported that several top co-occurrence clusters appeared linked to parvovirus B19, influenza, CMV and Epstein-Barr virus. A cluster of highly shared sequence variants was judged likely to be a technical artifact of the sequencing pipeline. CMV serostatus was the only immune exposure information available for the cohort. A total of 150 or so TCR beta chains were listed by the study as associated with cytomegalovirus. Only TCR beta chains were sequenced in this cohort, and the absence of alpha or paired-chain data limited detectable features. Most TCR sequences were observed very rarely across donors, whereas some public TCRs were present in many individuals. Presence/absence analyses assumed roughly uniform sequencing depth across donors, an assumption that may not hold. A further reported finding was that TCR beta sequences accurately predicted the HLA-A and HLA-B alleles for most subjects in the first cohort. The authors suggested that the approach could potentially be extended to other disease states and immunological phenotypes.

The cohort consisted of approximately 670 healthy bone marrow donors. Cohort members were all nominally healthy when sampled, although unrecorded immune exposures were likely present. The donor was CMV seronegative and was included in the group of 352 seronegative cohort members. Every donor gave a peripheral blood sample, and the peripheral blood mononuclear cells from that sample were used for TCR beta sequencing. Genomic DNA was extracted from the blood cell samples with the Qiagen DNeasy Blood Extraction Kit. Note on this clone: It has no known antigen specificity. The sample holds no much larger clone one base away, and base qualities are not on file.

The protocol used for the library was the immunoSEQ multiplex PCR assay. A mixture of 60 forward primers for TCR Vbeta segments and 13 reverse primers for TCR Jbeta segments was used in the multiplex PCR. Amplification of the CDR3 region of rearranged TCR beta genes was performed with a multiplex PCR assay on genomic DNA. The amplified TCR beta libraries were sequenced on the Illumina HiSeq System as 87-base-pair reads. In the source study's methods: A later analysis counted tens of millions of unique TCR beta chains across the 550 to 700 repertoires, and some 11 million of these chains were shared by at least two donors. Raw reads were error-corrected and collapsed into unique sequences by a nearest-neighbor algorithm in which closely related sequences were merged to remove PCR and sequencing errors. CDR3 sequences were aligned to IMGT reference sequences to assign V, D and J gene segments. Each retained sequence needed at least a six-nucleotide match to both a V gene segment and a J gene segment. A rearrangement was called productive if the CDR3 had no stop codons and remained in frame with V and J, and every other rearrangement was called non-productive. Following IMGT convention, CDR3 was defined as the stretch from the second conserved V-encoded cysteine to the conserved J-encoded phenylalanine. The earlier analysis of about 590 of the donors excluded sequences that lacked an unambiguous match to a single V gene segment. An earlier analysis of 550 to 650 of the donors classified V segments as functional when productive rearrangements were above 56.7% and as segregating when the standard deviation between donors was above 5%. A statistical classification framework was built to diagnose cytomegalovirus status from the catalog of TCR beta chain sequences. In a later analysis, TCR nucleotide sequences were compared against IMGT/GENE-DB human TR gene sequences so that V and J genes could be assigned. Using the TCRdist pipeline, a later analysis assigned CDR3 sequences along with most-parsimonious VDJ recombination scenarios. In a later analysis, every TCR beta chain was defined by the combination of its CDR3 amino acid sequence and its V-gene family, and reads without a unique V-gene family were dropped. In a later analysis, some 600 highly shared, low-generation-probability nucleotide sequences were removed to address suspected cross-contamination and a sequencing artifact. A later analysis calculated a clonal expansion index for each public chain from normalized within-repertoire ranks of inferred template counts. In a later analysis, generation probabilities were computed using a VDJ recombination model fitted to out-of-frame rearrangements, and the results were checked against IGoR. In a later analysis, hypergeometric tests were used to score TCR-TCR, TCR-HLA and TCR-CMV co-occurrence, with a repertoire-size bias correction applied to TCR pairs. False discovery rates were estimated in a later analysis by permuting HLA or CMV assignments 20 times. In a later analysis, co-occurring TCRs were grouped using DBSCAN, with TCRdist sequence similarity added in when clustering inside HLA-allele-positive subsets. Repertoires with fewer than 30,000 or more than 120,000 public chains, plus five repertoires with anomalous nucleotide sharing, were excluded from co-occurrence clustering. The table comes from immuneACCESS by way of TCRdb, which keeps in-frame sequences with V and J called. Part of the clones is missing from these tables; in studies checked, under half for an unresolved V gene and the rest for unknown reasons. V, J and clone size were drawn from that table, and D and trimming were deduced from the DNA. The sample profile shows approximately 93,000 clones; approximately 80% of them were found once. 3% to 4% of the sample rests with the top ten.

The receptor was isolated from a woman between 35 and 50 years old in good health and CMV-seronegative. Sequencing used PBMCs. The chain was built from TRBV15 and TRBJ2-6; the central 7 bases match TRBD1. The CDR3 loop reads CATIRQGFSGANVLTF. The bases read TGTGCCACCATCCGACAGGGCTTCTCTGGGGCCAACGTCCTGACTTTC.